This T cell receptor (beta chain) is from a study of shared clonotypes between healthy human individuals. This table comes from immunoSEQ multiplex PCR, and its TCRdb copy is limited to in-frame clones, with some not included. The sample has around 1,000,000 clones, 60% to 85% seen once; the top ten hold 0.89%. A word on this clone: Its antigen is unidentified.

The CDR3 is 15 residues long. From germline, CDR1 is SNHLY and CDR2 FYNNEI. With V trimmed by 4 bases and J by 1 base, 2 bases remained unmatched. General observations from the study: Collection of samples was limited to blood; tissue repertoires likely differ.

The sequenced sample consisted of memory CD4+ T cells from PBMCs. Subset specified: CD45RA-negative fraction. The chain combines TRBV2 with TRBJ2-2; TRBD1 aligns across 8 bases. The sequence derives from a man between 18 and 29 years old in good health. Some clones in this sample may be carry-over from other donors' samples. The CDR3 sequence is CASSGGTGNTGELFF. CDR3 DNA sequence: TGTGCCAGCAGTGGTGGGACAGGGAACACCGGGGAGCTGTTTTTT.